These 10 T cell receptor beta chains were all obtained from the same sample, sequenced in a study of T cell responses to AZD1222 COVID-19 vaccine. Data came from immunoSEQ multiplex PCR; TCRdb stores just in-frame clones and leaves some out. This table holds roughly 150,000 clones, about nine tenths found once. This specimen was peripheral blood, taken after recovery from COVID-19. Every receptor here comes from an adult who had recovered from COVID-19.

As to this clone: An end of the junction does not agree with germline; a read error may underlie this. The V and J genes are TRBV6-5 and TRBJ1-4, with D perhaps TRBD1 (5 bases). CDR3 size: 12 residues. Germline V lookup: CDR1 MNHEY, CDR2 SVGAGI. CDR3 sequence: CASSNGTRFYAF. The CDR3 DNA reads TGTGCCAGCAGTAATGGGACCCGATTCTACGCTTTT.

The CDR3 spells CASSVATGQLYGYTF. CDR3 DNA: TGTGCCAGCAGCGTAGCTACGGGGCAGCTCTATGGCTACACCTTC. V gene TRBV9 combines with J gene TRBJ1-2; tentatively, D is TRBD1 (5 bases). Germline CDR1 SGDLS, CDR2 YYNGEE. The V end was cut by 0 bases, the J end by 4 bases, with 13 bases between. The CDR3 extends over 15 amino acids.

A single count supports this clone. The chain employs TRBV15 and TRBJ2-7, with D possibly matching TRBD1 (5 bases). Germline values: CDR1 LNHNV, CDR2 YYDKDF (reference sequence). The CDR3 contains 17 residues. V lost 0 bases to trimming and J lost 1 base, with 16 bases between them. CDR3 residues: CATSRDTATAISYEQYF. The CDR3 DNA is TGTGCCACCAGCAGAGATACTGCGACAGCTATATCCTACGAGCAGTACTTC.

The V call is TRBV25-1, the J call TRBJ1-1; no definite D call. V was clipped by 6 bases and J by 8 bases, with 16 bases between them. Germline V gene lookup returns CDR1 MGHDK and CDR2 SYGVNS. CDR3 length: 13 residues. DNA for the CDR3: TGTGCCAGCAGGGAGAAGGAATCATGGGAAGCTTTCTTT. This codes for CASREKESWEAFF.

The chain employs TRBV7-2 and TRBJ1-1; D is uncertain. CDR1 SGHTA and CDR2 FQGNSA come from the germline V gene. Trimming took 4 bases from V and 2 from J, leaving 11 bases between them. CDR3 length: 14 amino acids. The CDR3 region is CASSWTGYNTEAFF. CDR3 in DNA: TGTGCCAGCAGCTGGACGGGTTATAACACTGAAGCTTTCTTT.

The chain couples TRBV28 to TRBJ1-5, with TRBD1 matching 9 bases. Germline V gene lookup returns CDR1 MDHEN and CDR2 SYDVKM. Trimming removed 10 bases from V and 6 bases from J; junction bases left unmatched: 7. The CDR3 runs 13 residues. The CDR3 DNA follows: TGTGCCACCCGGACAGGGGTCAGTCAGCCCCAGCATTTT. Translating it yields CATRTGVSQPQHF.

This chain joins TRBV7-9 and TRBJ2-1, with 8 bases aligning to TRBD2. CDR1 SEHNR and CDR2 FQNEAQ come from the germline V gene (reference sequence). The CDR3 sequence is 14 residues long. J lost 9 bases, V lost 4 bases, and 8 bases had no gene match. The CDR3 here is CASSSGTSTPEQFF. The CDR3 nucleotides read TGTGCCAGCAGCTCCGGGACTAGTACCCCTGAGCAGTTCTTC. The full variable domain, its missing parts supplied by reference TRBV7-9 and TRBJ2-1, is DTGVSQNPRHKITKRGQNVTFRCDPISEHNRLYWYRQTLGQGPEFLTYFQNEAQLEKSRLLSDRFSAERPKGSFSTLEIQRTEQGDSAMYLCASSSGTSTPEQFFGPGTRLTVL.

This chain links TRBV14 with TRBJ2-7, with 9 bases aligning to TRBD2. Germline V gene lookup returns CDR1 SGHDN and CDR2 FVKESK. The CDR3 sequence is 15 residues long. Unmatched junction bases numbered 8, after V lost 3 bases and J lost 5 bases. CDR3 nucleotides: TGTGCCAGCAGCCACGGCGGCGGGAGGGCCCACGAGCAGTACTTC. Amino acids: CASSHGGGRAHEQYF.

This sequence joins TRBV5-1 and TRBJ2-3, with D perhaps TRBD1 or TRBD2 (5 bases each). Germline V CDR1 and CDR2: SGHRS, YFSETQ. The V end lost 9 bases, the J end lost 3 bases, and 14 bases lay between the germline ends. The CDR3 loop spans 13 amino acids. The DNA for the CDR3 is TGCGCCACTTCGCCCTGGGGGACAGATACGCAGTATTTT. This encodes CATSPWGTDTQYF. The full variable domain, with the rest looked up from reference TRBV5-1 and TRBJ2-3, is KAGVTQTPRYLIKTRGQQVTLSCSPISGHRSVSWYQQTPGQGLQFLFEYFSETQRNKGNFPGRFSGRQFSNSRSEMNVSTLELGDSALYLCATSPWGTDTQYFGPGTRLTVL.

This chain links TRBV5-8 with TRBJ2-3; TRBD2 aligns across 12 bases. The CDR3 runs to 19 residues. Germline CDR1 reads SGHTS; CDR2 reads YDEGEE. The V segment lost 4 bases and the J segment 2 bases; nucleotides outside the gene matches: 14. CDR3 protein: CASSTTSGGRFFFTDTQYF. The DNA of the CDR3 is TGTGCCAGCAGCACCACTAGCGGGGGGCGTTTCTTTTTCACAGATACGCAGTATTTT.